One sample yielded the 9 T cell receptor beta chains listed below, sequenced in a study of cytomegalovirus exposure and HLA in healthy donors. Assay: immunoSEQ multiplex PCR; the TCRdb copy retains only in-frame clones and omits some. This repertoire shows roughly 230,000 clones, 90% found once; its top ten account for under 4%. Sequencing was done on a sample of PBMCs. The receptor set was obtained from a woman aged 30 to 39 in good health and CMV-seronegative.

The CDR3 DNA reads TGTGCCAGCAGTGAGCTAGGACTAAACTCCAATGAGCAGTTCTTC. This codes for CASSELGLNSNEQFF. This rearrangement joins TRBV2 to TRBJ2-1, with D maybe TRBD2 (6 bases). The germline V gene has CDR1 SNHLY and CDR2 FYNNEI. This CDR3 spans 15 amino acids. V was clipped by 3 bases and J by 6 bases, with 15 bases between them.

This sequence joins TRBV5-4 and TRBJ2-7, with 10 bases lining up with TRBD2. V lost 4 bases, J lost 4 bases, and 11 bases stayed unmatched. Germline lookup yields CDR1 SGHNT and CDR2 YYREEE (reference sequence). There are 16 residues in the CDR3. DNA of the CDR3: TGTGCCAGCAGCCATGCAAGCGGGAGGGCCGCATACGAGCAGTACTTC. The encoded protein is CASSHASGRAAYEQYF.

In this sample, this clone turned up once. The CDR3 DNA reads TGTGCCAGCAGGGATGGGGGGAAACTGGGAGCCAAAAACATTCAGTACTTC. The encoded protein is CASRDGGKLGAKNIQYF. This chain uses TRBV28 with TRBJ2-4; D is possibly TRBD2 (6 bases). The CDR3 extends over 17 amino acids. V lost 6 bases to trimming and J lost 0 bases, with 18 bases between them. Germline V gene sequence: CDR1 MDHEN, CDR2 SYDVKM.

This chain links TRBV5-1 with TRBJ2-2; TRBD2 matches 12 bases. Losses at the gene ends were 3 bases for V and 1 base for J; bases not matched to a gene: 1. CDR3 length: 16 amino acids. Germline V gene data show CDR1 as SGHRS and CDR2 as YFSETQ. DNA of the CDR3: TGCGCCAGCAGCTGGGGACTAGCGGGGAACACCGGGGAGCTGTTTTTT. This gives the protein CASSWGLAGNTGELFF. The whole variable domain, filled in from reference TRBV5-1 and TRBJ2-2, reads KAGVTQTPRYLIKTRGQQVTLSCSPISGHRSVSWYQQTPGQGLQFLFEYFSETQRNKGNFPGRFSGRQFSNSRSEMNVSTLELGDSALYLCASSWGLAGNTGELFFGEGSRLTVL.

V gene TRBV28 combines with J gene TRBJ2-3; TRBD2 matches 13 bases. Germline V CDR1 and CDR2: MDHEN, SYDVKM. The CDR3 length is 19 residues. V was clipped by 4 bases and J by 3 bases; unmatched bases: 13. The DNA of the CDR3 is TGTGCCAGCAGTTCAGGGACTAGCGGGATTCAATTATCGACAGATACGCAGTATTTT. Residues: CASSSGTSGIQLSTDTQYF.

This clone appeared once. V usage is TRBV5-4 and J usage is TRBJ2-1; D is unclear. The CDR3 totals 16 residues. CDR1 is SGHNT and CDR2 is YYREEE in the germline V gene (reference sequence). V lost 1 base and J 5 bases, leaving 16 bases between the germline ends. CDR3 region: CASSLRTTIPHNEQFF. The CDR3 bases are TGTGCCAGCAGCTTGCGCACAACCATTCCCCACAATGAGCAGTTCTTC. Filled out from reference TRBV5-4 and TRBJ2-1, the complete variable domain reads ETGVTQSPTHLIKTRGQQVTLRCSSQSGHNTVSWYQQALGQGPQFIFQYYREEENGRGNFPPRFSGLQFPNYSSELNVNALELDDSALYLCASSLRTTIPHNEQFFGPGTRLTVL.

V is TRBV5-6 and J is TRBJ2-1; 7 bases line up with TRBD2. CDR1 and CDR2 from the germline V gene are SGHDT and YYEEEE. Germline trimming cut 1 base from V and 3 bases from J; bases unmatched to any gene: 1. This CDR3 is built from 14 residues. The CDR3 DNA follows: TGTGCCAGCAGCTTGAGGACTAGCTACAATGAGCAGTTCTTC. Its translation: CASSLRTSYNEQFF.

On this clone: The junction does not match germline at one end; this may be a read error. The chain links TRBV6-5 to TRBJ2-3; TRBD2 matches at 10 bases. The CDR3 loop spans 15 amino acids. CDR1 and CDR2 (germline): MNHEY, SVGAGI. CDR3 region: CASSYGEVAGGHTRF. The CDR3 coding sequence is TGTGCCAGCAGTTACGGGGAAGTAGCGGGAGGCCACACTCGTTTT.

This clone was picked up one time. One junction end disagrees with the germline gene, perhaps due to a read error. The V gene is TRBV7-3, the J gene TRBJ2-7; TRBD1 aligns across 11 bases. This CDR3 region has 15 residues. In germline, CDR1 is SGHTA, CDR2 FQGTGA. The CDR3 nucleotides are TGTGCCAGCAGCCTAACCGGGACAGGGGGCTACGAGCAGTACTTC. It is translated as CASSLTGTGGYEQYF.